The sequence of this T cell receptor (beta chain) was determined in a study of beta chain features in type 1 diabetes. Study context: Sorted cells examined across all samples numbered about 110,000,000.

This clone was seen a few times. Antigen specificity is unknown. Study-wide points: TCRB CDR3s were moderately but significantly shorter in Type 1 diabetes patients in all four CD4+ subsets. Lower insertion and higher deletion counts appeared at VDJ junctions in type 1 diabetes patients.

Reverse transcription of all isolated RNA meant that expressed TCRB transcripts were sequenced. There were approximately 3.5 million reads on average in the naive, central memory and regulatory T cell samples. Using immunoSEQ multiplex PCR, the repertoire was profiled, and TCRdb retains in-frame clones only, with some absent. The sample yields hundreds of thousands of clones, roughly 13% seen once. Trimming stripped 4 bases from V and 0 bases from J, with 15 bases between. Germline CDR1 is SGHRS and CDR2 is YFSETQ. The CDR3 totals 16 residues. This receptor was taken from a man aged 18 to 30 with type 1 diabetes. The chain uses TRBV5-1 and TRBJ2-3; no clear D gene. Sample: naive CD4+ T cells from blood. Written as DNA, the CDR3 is TGCGCCAGCAGCCCGGATTCCGGTACCAGCACAGATACGCAGTATTTT. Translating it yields CASSPDSGTSTDTQYF. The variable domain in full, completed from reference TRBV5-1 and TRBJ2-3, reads KAGVTQTPRYLIKTRGQQVTLSCSPISGHRSVSWYQQTPGQGLQFLFEYFSETQRNKGNFPGRFSGRQFSNSRSEMNVSTLELGDSALYLCASSPDSGTSTDTQYFGPGTRLTVL.